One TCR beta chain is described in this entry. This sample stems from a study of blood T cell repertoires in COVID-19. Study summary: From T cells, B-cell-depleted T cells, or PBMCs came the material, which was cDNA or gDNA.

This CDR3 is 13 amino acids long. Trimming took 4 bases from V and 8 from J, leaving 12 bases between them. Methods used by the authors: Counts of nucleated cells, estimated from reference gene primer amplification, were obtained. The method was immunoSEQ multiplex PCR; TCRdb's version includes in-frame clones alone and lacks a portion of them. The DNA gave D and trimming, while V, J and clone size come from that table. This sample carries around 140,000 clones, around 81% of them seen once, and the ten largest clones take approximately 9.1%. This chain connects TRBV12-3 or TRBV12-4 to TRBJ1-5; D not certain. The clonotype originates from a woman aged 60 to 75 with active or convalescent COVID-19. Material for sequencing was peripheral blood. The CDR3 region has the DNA TGTGCCAGCAGTTCGAGGGCTCAGGAGCCCCAGCATTTT. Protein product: CASSSRAQEPQHF.